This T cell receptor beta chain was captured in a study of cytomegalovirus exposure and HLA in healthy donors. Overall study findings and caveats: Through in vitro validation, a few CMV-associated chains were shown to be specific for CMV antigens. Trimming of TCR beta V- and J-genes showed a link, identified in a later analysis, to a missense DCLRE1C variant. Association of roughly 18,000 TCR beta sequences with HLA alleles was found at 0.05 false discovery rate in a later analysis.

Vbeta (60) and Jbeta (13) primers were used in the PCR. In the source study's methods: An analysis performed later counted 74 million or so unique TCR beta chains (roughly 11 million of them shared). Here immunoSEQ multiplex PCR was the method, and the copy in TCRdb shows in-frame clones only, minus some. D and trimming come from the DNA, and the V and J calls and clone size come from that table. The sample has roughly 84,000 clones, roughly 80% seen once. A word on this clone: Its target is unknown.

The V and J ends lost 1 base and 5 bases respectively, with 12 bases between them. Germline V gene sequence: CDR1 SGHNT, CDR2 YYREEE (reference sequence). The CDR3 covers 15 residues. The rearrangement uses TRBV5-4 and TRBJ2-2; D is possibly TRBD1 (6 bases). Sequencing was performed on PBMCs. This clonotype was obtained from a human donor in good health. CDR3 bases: TGTGCCAGCAGCTTGCCCCTAGGGGGTACCGGGGAGCTGTTTTTT. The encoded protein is CASSLPLGGTGELFF.